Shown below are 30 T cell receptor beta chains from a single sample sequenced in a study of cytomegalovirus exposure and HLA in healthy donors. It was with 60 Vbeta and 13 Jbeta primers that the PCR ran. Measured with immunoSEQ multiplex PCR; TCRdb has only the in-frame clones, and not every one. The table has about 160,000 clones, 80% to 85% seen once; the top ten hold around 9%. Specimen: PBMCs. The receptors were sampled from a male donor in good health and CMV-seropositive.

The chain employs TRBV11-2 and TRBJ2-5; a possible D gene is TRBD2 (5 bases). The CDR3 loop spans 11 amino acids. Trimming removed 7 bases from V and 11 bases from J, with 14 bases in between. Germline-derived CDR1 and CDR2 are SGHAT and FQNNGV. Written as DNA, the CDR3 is TGTGCCAGCAAGGCAGGAGGTGAGCAGTACTTC. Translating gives CASKAGGEQYF.

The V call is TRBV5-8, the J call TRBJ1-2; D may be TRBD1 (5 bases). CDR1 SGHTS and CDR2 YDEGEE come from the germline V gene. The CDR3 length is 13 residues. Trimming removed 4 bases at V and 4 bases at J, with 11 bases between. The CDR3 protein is CASSVRQRYGYTF. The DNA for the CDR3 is TGTGCCAGCAGCGTCAGACAGCGCTATGGCTACACCTTC.

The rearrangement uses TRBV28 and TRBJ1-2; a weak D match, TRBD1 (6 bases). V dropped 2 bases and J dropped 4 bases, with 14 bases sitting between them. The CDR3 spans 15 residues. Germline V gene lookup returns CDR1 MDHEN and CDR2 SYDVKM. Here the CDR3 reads CASSLRSGESYGYTF. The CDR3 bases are TGTGCCAGCAGTTTACGGTCAGGGGAGAGCTATGGCTACACCTTC.

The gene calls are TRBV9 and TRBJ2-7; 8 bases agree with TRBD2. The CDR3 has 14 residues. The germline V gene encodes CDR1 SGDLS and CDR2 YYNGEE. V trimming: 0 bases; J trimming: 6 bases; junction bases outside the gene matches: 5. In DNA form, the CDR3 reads TGTGCCAGCAGCGTAGCGGGGGGGGCTTTCGAGCAGTACTTC. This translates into CASSVAGGAFEQYF.

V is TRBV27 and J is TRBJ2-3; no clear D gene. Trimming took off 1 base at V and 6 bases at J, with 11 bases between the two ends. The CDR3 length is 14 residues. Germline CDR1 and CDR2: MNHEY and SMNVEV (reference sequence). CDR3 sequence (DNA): TGTGCCAGCAGTTTATACCGACACGCGGATACGCAGTATTTT. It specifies CASSLYRHADTQYF.

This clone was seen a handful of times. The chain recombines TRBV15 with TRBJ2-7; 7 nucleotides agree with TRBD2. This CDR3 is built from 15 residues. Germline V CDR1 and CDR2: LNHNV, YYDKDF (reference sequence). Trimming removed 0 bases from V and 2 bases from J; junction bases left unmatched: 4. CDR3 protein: CATSREAGETYEQYF. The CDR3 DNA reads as TGTGCCACCAGCAGAGAGGCGGGAGAGACCTACGAGCAGTACTTC.

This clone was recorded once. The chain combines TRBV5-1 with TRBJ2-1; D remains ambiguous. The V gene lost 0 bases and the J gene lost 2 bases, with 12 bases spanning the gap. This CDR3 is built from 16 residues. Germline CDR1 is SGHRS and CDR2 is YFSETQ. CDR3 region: CASSLEDGLAYNEQFF. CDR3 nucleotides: TGCGCCAGCAGCTTGGAAGATGGGCTGGCCTACAATGAGCAGTTCTTC.

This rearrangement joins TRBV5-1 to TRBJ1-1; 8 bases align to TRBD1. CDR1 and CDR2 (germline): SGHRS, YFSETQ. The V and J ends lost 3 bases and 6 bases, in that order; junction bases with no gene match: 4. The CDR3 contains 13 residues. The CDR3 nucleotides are TGCGCCAGCAGCTGGGACAGGAAGGCTGAAGCTTTCTTT. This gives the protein CASSWDRKAEAFF. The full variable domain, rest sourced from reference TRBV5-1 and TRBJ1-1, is KAGVTQTPRYLIKTRGQQVTLSCSPISGHRSVSWYQQTPGQGLQFLFEYFSETQRNKGNFPGRFSGRQFSNSRSEMNVSTLELGDSALYLCASSWDRKAEAFFGQGTRLTVV.

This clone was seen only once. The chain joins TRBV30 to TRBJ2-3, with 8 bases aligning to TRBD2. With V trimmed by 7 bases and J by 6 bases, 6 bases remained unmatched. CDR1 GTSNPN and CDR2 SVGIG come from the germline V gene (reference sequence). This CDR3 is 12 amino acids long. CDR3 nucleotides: TGTGCCTTTGGACTAGCTCGTGATACGCAGTATTTT. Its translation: CAFGLARDTQYF.

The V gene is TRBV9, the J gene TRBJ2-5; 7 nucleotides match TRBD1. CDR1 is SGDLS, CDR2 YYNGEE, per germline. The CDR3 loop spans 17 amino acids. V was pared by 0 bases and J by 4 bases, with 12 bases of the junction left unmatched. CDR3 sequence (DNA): TGTGCCAGCAGCGTAGGTGCGACAGGGAGTGGGGGAGAGACCCAGTACTTC. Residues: CASSVGATGSGGETQYF. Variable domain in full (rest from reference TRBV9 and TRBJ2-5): DSGVTQTPKHLITATGQRVTLRCSPRSGDLSVYWYQQSLDQGLQFLIQYYNGEERAKGNILERFSAQQFPDLHSELNLSSLELGDSALYFCASSVGATGSGGETQYFGPGTRLLVL.

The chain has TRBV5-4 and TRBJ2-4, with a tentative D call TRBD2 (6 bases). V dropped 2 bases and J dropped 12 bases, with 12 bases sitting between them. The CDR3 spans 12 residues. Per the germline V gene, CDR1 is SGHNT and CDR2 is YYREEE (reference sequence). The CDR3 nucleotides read TGTGCCAGCAGCTTCGGGACTGGGGATCAGTACTTC. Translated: CASSFGTGDQYF.

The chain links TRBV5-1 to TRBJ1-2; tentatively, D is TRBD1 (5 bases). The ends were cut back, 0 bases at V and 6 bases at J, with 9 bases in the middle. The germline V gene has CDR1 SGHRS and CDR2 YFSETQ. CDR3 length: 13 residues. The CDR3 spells CASSLEGVDGYTF. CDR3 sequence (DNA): TGCGCCAGCAGCTTGGAAGGGGTTGATGGCTACACCTTC.

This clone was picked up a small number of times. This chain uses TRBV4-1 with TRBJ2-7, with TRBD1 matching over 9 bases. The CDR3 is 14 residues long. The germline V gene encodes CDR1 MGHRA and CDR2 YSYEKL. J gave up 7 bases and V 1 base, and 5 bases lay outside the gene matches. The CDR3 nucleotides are TGCGCCAGCAGCCAAGTCGGACAGGGGCGGGAGCAGTACTTC. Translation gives CASSQVGQGREQYF.

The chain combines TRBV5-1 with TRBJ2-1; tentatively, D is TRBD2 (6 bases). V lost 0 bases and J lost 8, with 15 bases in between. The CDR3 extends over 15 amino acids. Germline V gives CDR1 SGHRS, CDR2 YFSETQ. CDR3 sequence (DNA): TGCGCCAGCAGCTTGGAACGGGGGTCCAGGGATGAGCAGTTCTTC. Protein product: CASSLERGSRDEQFF.

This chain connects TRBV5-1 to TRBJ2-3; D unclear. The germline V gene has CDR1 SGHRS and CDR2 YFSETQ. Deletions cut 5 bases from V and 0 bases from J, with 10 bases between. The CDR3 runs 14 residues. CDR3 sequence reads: CASRTTTSTDTQYF. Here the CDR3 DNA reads TGCGCCAGCAGGACAACCACTAGCACAGATACGCAGTATTTT.

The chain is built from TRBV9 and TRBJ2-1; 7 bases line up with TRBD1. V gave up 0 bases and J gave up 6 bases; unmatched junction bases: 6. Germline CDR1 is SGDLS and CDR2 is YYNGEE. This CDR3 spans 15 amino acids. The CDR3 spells CASSVGQGWVNEQFF. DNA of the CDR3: TGTGCCAGCAGCGTAGGACAGGGTTGGGTCAATGAGCAGTTCTTC.

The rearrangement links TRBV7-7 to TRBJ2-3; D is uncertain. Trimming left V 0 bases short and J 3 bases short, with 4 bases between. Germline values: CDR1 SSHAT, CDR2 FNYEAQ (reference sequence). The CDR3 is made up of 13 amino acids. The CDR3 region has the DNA TGTGCCAGCAGCTTAGCCCCGACAGATACGCAGTATTTT. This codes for CASSLAPTDTQYF.

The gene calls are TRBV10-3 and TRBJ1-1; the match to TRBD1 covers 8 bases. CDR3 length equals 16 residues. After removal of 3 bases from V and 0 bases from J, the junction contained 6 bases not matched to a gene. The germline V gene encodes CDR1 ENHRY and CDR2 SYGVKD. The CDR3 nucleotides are TGTGCCATCAGTGACTTAGACAGGGGAATGAACACTGAAGCTTTCTTT. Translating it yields CAISDLDRGMNTEAFF.

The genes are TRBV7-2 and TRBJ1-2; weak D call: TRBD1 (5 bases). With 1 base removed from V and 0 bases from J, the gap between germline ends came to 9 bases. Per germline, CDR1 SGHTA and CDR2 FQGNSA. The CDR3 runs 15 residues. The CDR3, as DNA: TGTGCCAGCAGCTTAGGGGGCTACTCTAACTATGGCTACACCTTC. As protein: CASSLGGYSNYGYTF.

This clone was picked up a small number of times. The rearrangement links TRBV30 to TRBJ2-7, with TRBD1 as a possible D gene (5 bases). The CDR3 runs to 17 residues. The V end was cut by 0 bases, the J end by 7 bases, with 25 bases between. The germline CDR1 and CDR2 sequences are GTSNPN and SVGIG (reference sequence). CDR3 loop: CAWSVPALHRTLGEQYF. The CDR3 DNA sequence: TGTGCCTGGAGTGTACCCGCCCTCCACAGGACCTTGGGGGAGCAGTACTTC.

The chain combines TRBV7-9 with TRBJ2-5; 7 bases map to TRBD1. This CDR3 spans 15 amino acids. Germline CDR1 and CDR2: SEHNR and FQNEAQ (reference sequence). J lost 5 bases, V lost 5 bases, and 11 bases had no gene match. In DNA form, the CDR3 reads TGTGCCAGCAGCCCCGGGACAGCCCTCCAGGAGACCCAGTACTTC. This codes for CASSPGTALQETQYF.

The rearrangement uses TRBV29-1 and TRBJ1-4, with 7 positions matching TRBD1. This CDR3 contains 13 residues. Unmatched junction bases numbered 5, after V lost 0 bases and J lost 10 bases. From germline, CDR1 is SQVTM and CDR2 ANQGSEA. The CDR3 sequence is CSVEEQGSRKLFF. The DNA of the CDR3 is TGCAGCGTTGAAGAACAGGGGAGTAGAAAACTGTTTTTT.

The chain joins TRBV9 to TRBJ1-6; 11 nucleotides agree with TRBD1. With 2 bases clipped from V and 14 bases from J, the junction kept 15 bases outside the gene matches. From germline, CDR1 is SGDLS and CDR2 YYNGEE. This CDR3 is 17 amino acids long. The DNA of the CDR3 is TGTGCCAGCAGCGTCTCTTCTGGGACAGGGGGAACTAGAGCCCTCCACTTT. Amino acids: CASSVSSGTGGTRALHF.

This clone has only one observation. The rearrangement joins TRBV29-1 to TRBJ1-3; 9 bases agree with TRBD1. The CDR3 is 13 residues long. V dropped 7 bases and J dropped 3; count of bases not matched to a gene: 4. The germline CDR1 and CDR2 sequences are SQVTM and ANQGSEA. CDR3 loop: CSARGQGGNTIYF. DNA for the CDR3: TGCAGCGCCCGGGGACAGGGTGGAAACACCATATATTTT. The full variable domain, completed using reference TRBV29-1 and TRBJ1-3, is SAVISQKPSRDICQRGTSLTIQCQVDSQVTMMFWYRQQPGQSLTLIATANQGSEATYESGFVIDKFPISRPNLTFSTLTVSNMSPEDSSIYLCSARGQGGNTIYFGEGSWLTVV.

For the CDR3, the DNA is TGTGCCAGCAGAGGGGCATTGAACACTGAAGCTTTCTTT. Translated: CASRGALNTEAFF. This rearrangement joins TRBV7-9 to TRBJ1-1; the D gene is possibly TRBD1 (5 bases). Germline CDR1 is SEHNR and CDR2 is FQNEAQ (reference sequence). The CDR3 has 13 amino acids. V was pared by 6 bases and J by 0 bases, with 8 bases between.

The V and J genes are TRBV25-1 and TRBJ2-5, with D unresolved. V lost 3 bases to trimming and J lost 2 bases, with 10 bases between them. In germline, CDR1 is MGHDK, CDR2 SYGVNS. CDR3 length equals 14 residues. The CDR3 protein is CASSDESVQETQYF. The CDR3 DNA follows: TGTGCCAGCAGTGACGAATCAGTTCAAGAGACCCAGTACTTC. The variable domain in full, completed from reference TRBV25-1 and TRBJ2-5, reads EADIYQTPRYLVIGTGKKITLECSQTMGHDKMYWYQQDPGMELHLIHYSYGVNSTEKGDLSSESTVSRIRTEHFPLTLESARPSHTSQYLCASSDESVQETQYFGPGTRLLVL.

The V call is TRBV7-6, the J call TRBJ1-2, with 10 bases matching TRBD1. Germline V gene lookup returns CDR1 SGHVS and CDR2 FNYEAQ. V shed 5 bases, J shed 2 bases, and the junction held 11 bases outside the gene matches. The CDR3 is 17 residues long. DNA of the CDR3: TGTGCCAGCAGCAGAGACAGGGGGCAGTTCCCAAACTATGGCTACACCTTC. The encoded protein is CASSRDRGQFPNYGYTF.

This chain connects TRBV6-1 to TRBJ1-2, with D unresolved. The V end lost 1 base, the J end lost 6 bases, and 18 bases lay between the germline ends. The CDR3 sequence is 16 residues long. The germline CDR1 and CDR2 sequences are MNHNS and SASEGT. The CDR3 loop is CASSEDVSGIRNGYTF. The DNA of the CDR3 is TGTGCCAGCAGTGAAGACGTTTCGGGAATTAGAAATGGCTACACCTTC.

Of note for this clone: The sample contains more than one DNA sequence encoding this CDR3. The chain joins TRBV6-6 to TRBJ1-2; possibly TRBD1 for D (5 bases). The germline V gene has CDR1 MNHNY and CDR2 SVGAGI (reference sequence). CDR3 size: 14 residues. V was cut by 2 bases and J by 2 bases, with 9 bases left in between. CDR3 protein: CASSYPGGNYGYTF. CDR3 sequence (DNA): TGTGCCAGCAGTTACCCGGGGGGGAACTATGGCTACACCTTC.

CDR3: CAWTTGNQPQHF. As DNA, the CDR3 is TGTGCCTGGACGACAGGGAATCAGCCCCAGCATTTT. The chain uses TRBV30 and TRBJ1-5; 7 positions agree with TRBD1. J lost 4 bases, V lost 4 bases, and 1 base had no gene match. The length of the CDR3 is 12 residues. Germline-derived CDR1 and CDR2 are GTSNPN and SVGIG (reference sequence).